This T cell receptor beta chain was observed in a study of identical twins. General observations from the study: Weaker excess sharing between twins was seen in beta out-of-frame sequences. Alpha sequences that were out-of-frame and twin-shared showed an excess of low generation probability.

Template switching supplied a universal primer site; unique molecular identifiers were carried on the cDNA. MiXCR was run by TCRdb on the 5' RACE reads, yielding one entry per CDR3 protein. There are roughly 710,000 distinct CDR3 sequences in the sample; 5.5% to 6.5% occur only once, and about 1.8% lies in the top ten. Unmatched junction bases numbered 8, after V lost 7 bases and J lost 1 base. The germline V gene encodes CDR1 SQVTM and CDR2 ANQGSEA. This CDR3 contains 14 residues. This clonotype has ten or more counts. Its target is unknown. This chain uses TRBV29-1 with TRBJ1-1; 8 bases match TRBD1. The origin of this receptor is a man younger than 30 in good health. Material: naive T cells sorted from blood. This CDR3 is CSGLGQGRNTEAFF. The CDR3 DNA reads TGCAGCGGACTTGGACAGGGACGGAACACTGAAGCTTTCTTT.